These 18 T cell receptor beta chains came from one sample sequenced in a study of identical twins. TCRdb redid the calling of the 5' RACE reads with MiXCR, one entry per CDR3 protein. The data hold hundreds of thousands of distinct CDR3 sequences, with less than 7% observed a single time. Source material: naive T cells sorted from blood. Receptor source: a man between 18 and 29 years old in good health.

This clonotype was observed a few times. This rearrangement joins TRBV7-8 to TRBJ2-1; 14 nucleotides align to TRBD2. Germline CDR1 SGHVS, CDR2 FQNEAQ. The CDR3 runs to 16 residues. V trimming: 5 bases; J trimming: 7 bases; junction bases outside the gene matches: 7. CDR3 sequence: CASSPRGLAGANEQFF. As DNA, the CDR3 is TGTGCCAGCAGCCCCCGGGGACTAGCGGGAGCGAATGAGCAGTTCTTC. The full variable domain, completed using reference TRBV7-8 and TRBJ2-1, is GAGVSQSPRYKVAKRGQDVALRCDPISGHVSLFWYQQALGQGPEFLTYFQNEAQLDKSGLPSDRFFAERPEGSVSTLKIQRTQQEDSAVYLCASSPRGLAGANEQFFGPGTRLTVL.

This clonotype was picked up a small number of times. The CDR3, as DNA: TGTGCCAGCAGTTTCGGGACAGCGGAAAGGGAGCTGTTTTTT. This sequence encodes CASSFGTAERELFF. The chain is built from TRBV12-3 or TRBV12-4 and TRBJ2-2; the match to TRBD1 covers 7 bases. After removal of 3 bases from V and 9 bases from J, the junction contained 7 bases not matched to a gene. The CDR3 has 14 amino acids.

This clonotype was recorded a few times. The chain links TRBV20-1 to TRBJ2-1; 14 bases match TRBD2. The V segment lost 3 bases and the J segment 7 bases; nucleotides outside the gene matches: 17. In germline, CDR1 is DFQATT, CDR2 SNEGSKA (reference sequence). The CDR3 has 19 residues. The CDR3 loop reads CSASSGMTSGRAWGNEQFF. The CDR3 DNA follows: TGCAGTGCTAGCTCCGGGATGACTAGCGGGAGGGCCTGGGGGAATGAGCAGTTCTTC.

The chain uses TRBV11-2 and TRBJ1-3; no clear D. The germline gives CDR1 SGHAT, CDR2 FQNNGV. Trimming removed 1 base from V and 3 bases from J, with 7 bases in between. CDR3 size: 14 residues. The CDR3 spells CASSLVSVGNTIYF. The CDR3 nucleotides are TGTGCCAGCAGCTTAGTGTCGGTTGGAAACACCATATATTTT.

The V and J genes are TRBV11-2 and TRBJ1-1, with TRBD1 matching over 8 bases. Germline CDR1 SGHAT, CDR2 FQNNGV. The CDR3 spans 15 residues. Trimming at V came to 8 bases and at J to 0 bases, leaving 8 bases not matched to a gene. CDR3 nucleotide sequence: TGTGCCAGCTGTAGTACAGGGGGGGTGAACACTGAAGCTTTCTTT. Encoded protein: CASCSTGGVNTEAFF.

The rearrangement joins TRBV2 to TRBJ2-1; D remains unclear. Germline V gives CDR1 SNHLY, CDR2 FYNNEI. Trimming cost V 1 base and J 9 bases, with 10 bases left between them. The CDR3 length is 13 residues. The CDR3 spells CASSEDVPSEQFF. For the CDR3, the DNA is TGTGCCAGCAGTGAAGACGTGCCGAGTGAGCAGTTCTTC.

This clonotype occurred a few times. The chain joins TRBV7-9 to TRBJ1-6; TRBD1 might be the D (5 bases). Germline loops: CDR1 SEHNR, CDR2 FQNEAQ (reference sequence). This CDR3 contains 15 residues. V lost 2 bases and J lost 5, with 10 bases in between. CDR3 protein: CASSLSGTDNSPLHF. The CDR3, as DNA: TGTGCCAGCAGCTTATCCGGGACGGATAATTCACCCCTCCACTTT.

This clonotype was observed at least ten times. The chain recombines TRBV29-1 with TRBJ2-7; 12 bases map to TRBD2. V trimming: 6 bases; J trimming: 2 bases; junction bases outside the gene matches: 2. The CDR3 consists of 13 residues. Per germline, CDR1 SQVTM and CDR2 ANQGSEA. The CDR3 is CSVRLAGAYEQYV. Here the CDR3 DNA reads TGCAGCGTCAGACTAGCGGGAGCCTACGAGCAGTACGTC.

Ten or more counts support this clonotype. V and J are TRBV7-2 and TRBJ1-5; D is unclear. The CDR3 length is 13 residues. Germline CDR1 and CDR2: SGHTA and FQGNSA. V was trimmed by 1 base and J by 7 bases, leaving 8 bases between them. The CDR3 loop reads CASSLDTWQPQHF. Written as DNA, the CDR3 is TGTGCCAGCAGCTTAGATACATGGCAGCCCCAGCATTTT.

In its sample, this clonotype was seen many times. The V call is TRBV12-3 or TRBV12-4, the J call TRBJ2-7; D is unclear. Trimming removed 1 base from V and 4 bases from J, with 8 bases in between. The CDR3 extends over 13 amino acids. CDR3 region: CASSLGEMYEQYF. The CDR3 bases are TGTGCCAGCAGTTTAGGCGAAATGTACGAGCAGTACTTC.

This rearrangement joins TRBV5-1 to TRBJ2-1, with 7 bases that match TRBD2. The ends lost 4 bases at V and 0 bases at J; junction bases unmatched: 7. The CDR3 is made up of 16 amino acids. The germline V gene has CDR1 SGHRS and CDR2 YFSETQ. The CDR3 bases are TGCGCCAGCAGCCCCGATTGGGGGGGCTCCTACAATGAGCAGTTCTTC. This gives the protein CASSPDWGGSYNEQFF.

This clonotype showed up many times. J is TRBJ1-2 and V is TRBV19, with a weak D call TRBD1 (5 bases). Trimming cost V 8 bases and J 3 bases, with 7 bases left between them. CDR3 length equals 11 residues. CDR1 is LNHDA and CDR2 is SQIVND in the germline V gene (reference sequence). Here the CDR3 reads CASGTDYGYTF. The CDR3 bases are TGTGCCAGTGGGACGGACTATGGCTACACCTTC.

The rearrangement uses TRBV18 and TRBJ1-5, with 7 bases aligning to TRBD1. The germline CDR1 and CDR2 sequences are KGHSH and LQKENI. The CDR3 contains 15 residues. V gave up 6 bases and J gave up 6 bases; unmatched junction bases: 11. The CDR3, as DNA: TGTGCCAGCTCCCCGGCACAGGGGCCCAGTCAGCCCCAGCATTTT. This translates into CASSPAQGPSQPQHF.

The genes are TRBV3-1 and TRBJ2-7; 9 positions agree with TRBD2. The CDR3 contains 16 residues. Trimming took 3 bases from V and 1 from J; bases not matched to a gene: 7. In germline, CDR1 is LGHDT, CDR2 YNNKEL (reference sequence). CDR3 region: CASSQSIAGVSYEQYF. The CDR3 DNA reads TGTGCCAGCAGCCAGTCAATAGCGGGAGTGTCCTACGAGCAGTACTTC.

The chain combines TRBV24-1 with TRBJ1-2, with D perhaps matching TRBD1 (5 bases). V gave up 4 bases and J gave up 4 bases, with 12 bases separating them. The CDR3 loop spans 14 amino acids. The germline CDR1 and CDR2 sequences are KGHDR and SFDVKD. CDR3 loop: CATSDRGRSYGYTF. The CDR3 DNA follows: TGTGCCACCAGTGACCGGGGACGATCCTATGGCTACACCTTC.

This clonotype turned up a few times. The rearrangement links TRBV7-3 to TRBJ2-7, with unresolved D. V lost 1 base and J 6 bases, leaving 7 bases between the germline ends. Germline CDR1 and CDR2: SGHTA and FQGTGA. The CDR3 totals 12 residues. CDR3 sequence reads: CASSLNGFEQYF. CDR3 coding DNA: TGTGCCAGCAGCTTAAACGGTTTCGAGCAGTACTTC.

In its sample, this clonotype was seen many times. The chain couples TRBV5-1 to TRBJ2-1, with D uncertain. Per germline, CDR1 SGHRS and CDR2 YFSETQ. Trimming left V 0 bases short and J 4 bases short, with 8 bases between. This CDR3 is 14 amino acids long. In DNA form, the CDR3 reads TGCGCCAGCAGCTTGGTCGACAAGTACAATGAGCAGTTCTTC. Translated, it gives CASSLVDKYNEQFF.

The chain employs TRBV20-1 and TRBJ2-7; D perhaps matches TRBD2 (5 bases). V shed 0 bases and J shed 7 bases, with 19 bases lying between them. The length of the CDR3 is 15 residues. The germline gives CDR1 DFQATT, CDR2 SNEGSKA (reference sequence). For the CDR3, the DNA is TGCAGTGCTAGAGATCGGGGAAGGGAAGGTTGGGAGCAGTACTTC. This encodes CSARDRGREGWEQYF.